This TCR beta chain was identified during a study of cytomegalovirus exposure and HLA in healthy donors. Study overall: HLA-typed donors contributed approximately 86 million unique TCRs, which were held in an early data release.

This PCR relied on a set of 60 Vbeta primers and 13 Jbeta primers. Some clones are missing from TCRdb's copy, which holds only in-frame ones; the method was immunoSEQ multiplex PCR. The table has roughly 120,000 clones, around 9% seen once. V dropped 1 base and J dropped 8 bases, with 9 bases sitting between them. Germline V lookup: CDR1 LNHDA, CDR2 SQIVND (reference sequence). The CDR3 is 13 residues long. V and J are TRBV19 and TRBJ2-1; unclear D gene. Sequencing input: PBMCs. The source of this sequence is a man in his forties in good health and CMV-seronegative. The CDR3 DNA reads as TGTGCCAGTAGTATAGGTACAGCCGATGAGCAGTTCTTC. Encoded protein: CASSIGTADEQFF.